These 5 T cell receptor beta chains originate from one sample sequenced in a study of blood T cell repertoires in COVID-19. TCRdb's copy holds only in-frame clones and misses some; the assay was immunoSEQ multiplex PCR. The repertoire holds about 250,000 clones, roughly 88% seen once, with around 26% in the top ten. Sequencing was performed on peripheral blood. Receptor source: a man aged 35 to 55 with acute or convalescent COVID-19.

The chain combines TRBV27 with TRBJ1-2; TRBD1 agrees at 7 bases. Per germline, CDR1 MNHEY and CDR2 SMNVEV (reference sequence). The V segment lost 5 bases and the J segment 2 bases; nucleotides outside the gene matches: 5. CDR3 size: 14 residues. The CDR3: CASSKTGANYGYTF. The CDR3 DNA sequence: TGTGCCAGCAGTAAAACAGGGGCGAACTATGGCTACACCTTC.

This chain uses TRBV29-1 with TRBJ1-1; D is unclear. The CDR3 spans 13 residues. Germline V gene lookup returns CDR1 SQVTM and CDR2 ANQGSEA. The germline V and J ends were trimmed by 5 bases and 1 base, with 11 bases remaining between them. The CDR3 here is CSVTSFSNTEAFF. The CDR3 DNA reads as TGCAGCGTTACTTCCTTCTCGAACACTGAAGCTTTCTTT.

This clone showed up just a few times. The chain joins TRBV20-1 to TRBJ2-1; D is possibly TRBD2 (7 bases). Trimming took off 6 bases at V and 12 bases at J, with 12 bases between the two ends. The CDR3 sequence is 10 residues long. CDR1 is DFQATT, CDR2 SNEGSKA, per germline (reference sequence). In nucleotides, the CDR3 is TGCAGTGCAGGGGGGGCGATGCAGTTCTTC. Its protein product is CSAGGAMQFF.

The V call is TRBV10-2, the J call TRBJ2-1, with 8 bases matching TRBD2. Germline lookup yields CDR1 WSHSY and CDR2 SAAADI. The CDR3 is 16 amino acids. Unmatched junction bases numbered 8, after V lost 3 bases and J lost 4 bases. The CDR3 is CASSDLTSGSYNEQFF. DNA of the CDR3: TGCGCCAGCAGTGACCTCACTAGCGGATCTTACAATGAGCAGTTCTTC.

This clone was recorded a few times. V usage is TRBV2 and J usage is TRBJ2-1; the match to TRBD2 covers 10 bases. Germline loops: CDR1 SNHLY, CDR2 FYNNEI. V shed 8 bases and J 4 bases; nucleotides not matched to a gene: 8. This CDR3 region has 15 residues. CDR3: CASLPGTSAYNEQFF. The DNA for the CDR3 is TGTGCCAGCCTGCCGGGGACTAGCGCTTACAATGAGCAGTTCTTC.